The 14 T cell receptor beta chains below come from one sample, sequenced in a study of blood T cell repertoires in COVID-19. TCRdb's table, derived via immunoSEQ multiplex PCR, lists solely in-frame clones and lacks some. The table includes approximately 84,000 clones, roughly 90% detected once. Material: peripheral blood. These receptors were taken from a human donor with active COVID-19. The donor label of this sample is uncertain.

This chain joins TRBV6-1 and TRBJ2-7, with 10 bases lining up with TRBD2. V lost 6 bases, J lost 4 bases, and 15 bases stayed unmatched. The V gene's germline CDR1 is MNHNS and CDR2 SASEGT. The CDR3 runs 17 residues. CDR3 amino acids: CASREYTSSGGLYEQYF. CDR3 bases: TGTGCCAGCAGGGAATATACCTCTAGCGGGGGCTTATACGAGCAGTACTTC.

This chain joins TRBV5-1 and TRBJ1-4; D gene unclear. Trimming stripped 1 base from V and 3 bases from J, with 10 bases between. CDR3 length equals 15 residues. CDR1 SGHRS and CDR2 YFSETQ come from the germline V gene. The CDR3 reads CASSLSRVSNEKLFF. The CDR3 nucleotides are TGCGCCAGCAGCTTGAGCCGGGTCTCTAATGAAAAACTGTTTTTT.

The CDR3 loop reads CASSYGLAGLNSPLHF. The CDR3 nucleotides read TGTGCCAGCAGTTACGGTCTGGCAGGGCTAAATTCACCCCTCCACTTT. The genes are TRBV6-6 and TRBJ1-6; D is possibly TRBD1 (5 bases). This CDR3 has 16 residues. V lost 2 bases, J lost 7 bases, and 15 bases lay in between. The germline V gene encodes CDR1 MNHNY and CDR2 SVGAGI (reference sequence).

DNA of the CDR3: TGCGCCAGCAGTGAGGAGACAGGGAGGTACAATGAGCAGTTCTTC. It codes for CASSEETGRYNEQFF. The chain is built from TRBV10-1 and TRBJ2-1; the D gene is possibly TRBD1 (7 bases). V was shortened by 2 bases and J by 4 bases, with 12 bases between the two germline ends. The germline V gene encodes CDR1 WNHNN and CDR2 SYGVQD (reference sequence). The CDR3 extends over 15 amino acids.

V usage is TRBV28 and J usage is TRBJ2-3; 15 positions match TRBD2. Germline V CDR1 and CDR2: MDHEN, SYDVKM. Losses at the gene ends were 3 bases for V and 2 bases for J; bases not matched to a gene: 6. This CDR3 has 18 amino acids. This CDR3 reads CASSFPGTSGGHTDTQYF. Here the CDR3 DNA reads TGTGCCAGCAGTTTTCCCGGGACTAGCGGGGGGCACACAGATACGCAGTATTTT.

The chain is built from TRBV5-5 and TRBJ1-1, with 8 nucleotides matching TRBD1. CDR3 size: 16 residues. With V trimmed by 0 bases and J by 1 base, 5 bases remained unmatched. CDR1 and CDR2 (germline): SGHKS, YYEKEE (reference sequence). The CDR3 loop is CASSLGDRGENTEAFF. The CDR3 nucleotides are TGTGCCAGCAGCTTGGGCGACAGGGGAGAGAACACTGAAGCTTTCTTT.

The CDR3 nucleotides are TGTGCCAGCAGCTTAGACATAACGCCCCAGCATTTT. Translation: CASSLDITPQHF. The chain employs TRBV7-9 and TRBJ1-5; D unresolved. The ends were cut back, 1 base at V and 9 bases at J, with 7 bases in the middle. Germline V CDR1 and CDR2: SEHNR, FQNEAQ (reference sequence). The CDR3 extends over 12 amino acids.

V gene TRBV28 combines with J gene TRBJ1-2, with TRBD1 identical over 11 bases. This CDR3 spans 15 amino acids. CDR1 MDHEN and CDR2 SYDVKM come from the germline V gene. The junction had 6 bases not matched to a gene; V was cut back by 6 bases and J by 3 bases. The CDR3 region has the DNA TGTGCCAGCAGACAGGGACAGGGGGTCTACTATGGCTACACCTTC. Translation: CASRQGQGVYYGYTF.

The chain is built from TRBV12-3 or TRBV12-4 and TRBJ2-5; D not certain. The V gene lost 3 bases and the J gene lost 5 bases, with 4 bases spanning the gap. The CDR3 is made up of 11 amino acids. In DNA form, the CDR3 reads TGTGCCAGCAGTTTCCGGGAGACCCAGTACTTC. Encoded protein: CASSFRETQYF.

CDR3 DNA: TGCGCCAGCGGACAGGGATGGACCGGGGAGCTGTTTTTT. This encodes CASGQGWTGELFF. The gene calls are TRBV10-2 and TRBJ2-2; 8 bases map to TRBD1. V lost 8 bases, J lost 5 bases, and 4 bases stayed unmatched. The CDR3 is 13 residues long. Germline values: CDR1 WSHSY, CDR2 SAAADI.

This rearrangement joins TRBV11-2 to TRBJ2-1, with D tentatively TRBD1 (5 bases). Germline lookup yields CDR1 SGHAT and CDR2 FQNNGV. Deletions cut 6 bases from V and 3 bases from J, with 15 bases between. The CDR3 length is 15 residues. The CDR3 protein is CASRNSETVYNEQFF. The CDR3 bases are TGTGCCAGCAGGAACTCCGAGACAGTCTACAATGAGCAGTTCTTC.

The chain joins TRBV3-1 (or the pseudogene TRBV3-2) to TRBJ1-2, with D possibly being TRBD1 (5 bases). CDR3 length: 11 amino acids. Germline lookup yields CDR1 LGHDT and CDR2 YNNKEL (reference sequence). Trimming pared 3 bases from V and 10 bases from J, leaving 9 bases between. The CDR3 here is CASSQGGVYTF. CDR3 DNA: TGTGCCAGCAGCCAGGGGGGGGTCTACACCTTC.

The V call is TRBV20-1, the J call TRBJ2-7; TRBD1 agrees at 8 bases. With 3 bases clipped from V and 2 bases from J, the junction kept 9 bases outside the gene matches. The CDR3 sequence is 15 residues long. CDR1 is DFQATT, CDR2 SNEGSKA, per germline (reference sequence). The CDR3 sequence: CSASRGTGRTYEQYF. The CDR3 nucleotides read TGCAGTGCTAGTCGGGGGACAGGACGAACCTACGAGCAGTACTTC.

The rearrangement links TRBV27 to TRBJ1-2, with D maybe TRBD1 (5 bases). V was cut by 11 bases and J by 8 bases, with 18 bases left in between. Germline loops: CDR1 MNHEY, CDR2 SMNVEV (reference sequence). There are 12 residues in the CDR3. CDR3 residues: CAVGDFARGYTF. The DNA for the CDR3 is TGTGCCGTAGGGGATTTCGCACGCGGCTACACCTTC.